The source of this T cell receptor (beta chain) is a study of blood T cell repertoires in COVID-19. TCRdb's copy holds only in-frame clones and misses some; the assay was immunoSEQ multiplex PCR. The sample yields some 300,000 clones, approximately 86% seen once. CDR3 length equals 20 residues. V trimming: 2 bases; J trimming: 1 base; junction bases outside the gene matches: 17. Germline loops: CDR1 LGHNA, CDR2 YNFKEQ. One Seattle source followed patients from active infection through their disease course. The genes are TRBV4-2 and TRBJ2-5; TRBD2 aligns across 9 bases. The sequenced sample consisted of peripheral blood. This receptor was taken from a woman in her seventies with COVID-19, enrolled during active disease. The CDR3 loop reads CASSQNKGQRGAPRQETQYF. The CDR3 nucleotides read TGTGCCAGCAGCCAAAATAAAGGCCAGCGGGGGGCCCCTCGCCAAGAGACCCAGTACTTC.